This T cell receptor beta chain was profiled in a study of blood T cell repertoires in COVID-19. TCRdb's copy holds only in-frame clones and misses some; the assay was immunoSEQ multiplex PCR. Counted here are over 350,000 clones, just over 90% occurring once; the ten biggest clones make up over 0.7%. Trimming left V 0 bases short and J 0 bases short, with 3 bases between. CDR3 length: 15 amino acids. Per the germline V gene, CDR1 is MNHEY and CDR2 is SVGAGI. The rearrangement links TRBV6-5 to TRBJ2-6, with no clear D. Material for sequencing was PBMCs or T cells enriched from blood (not recorded which). This TCR came from a woman aged 40 to 50 who had been exposed to COVID-19. CDR3 sequence: CASSYSSSGANVLTF. Here the CDR3 DNA reads TGTGCCAGCAGTTACTCCAGCTCTGGGGCCAACGTCCTGACTTTC.